A selection of T cell receptor beta chains follows, all from one sample in a study of blood T cell repertoires in COVID-19. Measured with immunoSEQ multiplex PCR; TCRdb has only the in-frame clones, and not every one. The sample consists of fewer than 200,000 clones, around 82% of them appearing once. The sequenced sample consisted of peripheral blood. These TCRs come from a woman between 40 and 50 years old with COVID-19, enrolled during active disease. The CDR3 runs from the conserved cysteine through the conserved F or W. Fields, in order: J gene, V gene, clone size, D gene, CDR3 DNA, CDR3 protein. A D gene is named only where the DNA matches it firmly. The size entry is marked missing in some rows and otherwise reads once, few, many or a size class.

TRBJ2-5,TRBV2,NA,NA,TGTGCCAGCGGACATTCCGGAACTACGCAAGAGACCCAGTACTTC,CASGHSGTTQETQYF
TRBJ1-1,TRBV25-1,NA,NA,TGTGCCAGCAGTGGTGGGACATTTAACACTGAAGCTTTCTTT,CASSGGTFNTEAFF
TRBJ2-1,TRBV7-2,NA,TRBD2,TGTGCCAGCAGCTTTACTAGCGGGAGAGTGAATGAGCAGTTCTTC,CASSFTSGRVNEQFF
TRBJ1-2,TRBV27,once,NA,TGTGCCAGCAGTTTGGGCAGGGCTTATGGCTACACCTTC,CASSLGRAYGYTF
TRBJ1-5,TRBV30,NA,TRBD1,TGTGCCTGGAGTAGCCTCGGACAGGGCAATCAGCCCCAGCATTTT,CAWSSLGQGNQPQHF
TRBJ2-5,TRBV25-1,NA,NA,TGTGCCAGCAGTGAACCGGGACACCGAGGGACCCAGTACTTC,CASSEPGHRGTQYF
TRBJ1-2,TRBV5-8,NA,NA,TGTGCCAGCAGCCCACGACAGCACTATGGCTACACCTTC,CASSPRQHYGYTF
TRBJ2-1,TRBV6-6,NA,TRBD1,TGTGCCAGCAGCCACGGACAGGACCAGAGGGGTGAGCAGTTCTTC,CASSHGQDQRGEQFF
TRBJ1-2,TRBV10-3,NA,TRBD1,TGTGCCATCAGTTTGACAGGGGGCGGTGGCTACACCTTC,CAISLTGGGGYTF
TRBJ1-4,TRBV7-9,NA,TRBD1,TGTGCCAGCAGCTTATCCATGGACAGGGAAGCCGAAAAACTGTTTTTT,CASSLSMDREAEKLFF
TRBJ2-1,TRBV2,NA,TRBD1,TGTGCCAGCAGTGAAGTACACAGGGGAAATGAGCAGTTCTTC,CASSEVHRGNEQFF
TRBJ1-1,TRBV3-1/TRBV3-2,NA,NA,TGTGCCAGCAGCCAATGGTTGTCGGGTAGTGAAGCTTTCTTT,CASSQWLSGSEAFF
TRBJ1-5,TRBV27,NA,NA,TGTGCCAGCAGTTTATCAGGAGGGCTTGGGGATCAGCCCCAGCATTTT,CASSLSGGLGDQPQHF
TRBJ1-3,TRBV6-1,NA,NA,TGTGCCAGCAGTGATTCACTCGGAAACACCATATATTTT,CASSDSLGNTIYF
TRBJ1-2,TRBV30,NA,NA,TGTGCCTGGCTGCCACAGGCCGGCCACACCTTC,CAWLPQAGHTF
TRBJ2-6,TRBV5-6,NA,TRBD1,TGTGCCAGCAGCTTGTGGACAGGGGGCTCTGGGGCCAACGTCCTGACTTTC,CASSLWTGGSGANVLTF
TRBJ2-2,TRBV2,NA,TRBD1,TGTGCCAGCAGTCCGGACAGGGGTGACACCGGGGAGCTGTTTTTT,CASSPDRGDTGELFF
TRBJ2-1,TRBV18,NA,NA,TGTGCCAGCTCCTCCGGGATGAACAATGAGCAGTTCTTC,CASSSGMNNEQFF
TRBJ2-2,TRBV5-1,once,NA,TGCGCCAGCAGCCCCCAGGTAGCGAACACCGGGGAGCTGTTTTTT,CASSPQVANTGELFF
TRBJ1-6,TRBV6-5,NA,NA,TGTGCCAGTTCAGGGGACTCCTATAATTCACCCCTCCACTTT,CASSGDSYNSPLHF
TRBJ1-3,TRBV19,NA,TRBD1,TGTGCCAGTAGTCTACAGGGGTGGCCTGGAAACACCATATATTTT,CASSLQGWPGNTIYF
TRBJ2-5,TRBV11-2,NA,NA,TGTGCCAGCAGCCCCTCACAAGGCGGCCAGTACTTC,CASSPSQGGQYF
TRBJ1-4,TRBV4-2,NA,TRBD1,TGTGCCAGCAGCCAAGATTGGGACAGTTTTAATGAAAAACTGTTTTTT,CASSQDWDSFNEKLFF
TRBJ2-5,TRBV6-6,NA,NA,TGTGCCAGCAGTTTTTTCAACAGCCAAGAGACCCAGTACTTC,CASSFFNSQETQYF
TRBJ1-6,TRBV30,NA,NA,TGTGCCTGGAGTCGAGACAGCCAGTATTCACCCCTCCACTTT,CAWSRDSQYSPLHF
TRBJ2-7,TRBV27,NA,TRBD2,TGTGCCAGCAGTTTATCTTTCCCGGGACTAGCGGGAGTCTACGAGCAGTACTTC,CASSLSFPGLAGVYEQYF
TRBJ2-4,TRBV28,NA,NA,TGTGCCAGCAGTTCGAGACCGGGGCTAGCGAACATTCAGTACTTC,CASSSRPGLANIQYF